The following is a T cell receptor (beta chain) sequence with its context. Followed longitudinally, the Seattle patients had been enrolled during active infection. The CDR3 totals 13 residues. The ends lost 11 bases at V and 2 bases at J; junction bases unmatched: 8. CDR1 is LNHDA, CDR2 SQIVND, per germline (reference sequence). This sample is part of a study of blood T cell repertoires in COVID-19. In the study overall: Italy, Spain and the United States were the sources of the convalescent and acute COVID-19 samples. The analysed material was cDNA or gDNA that came from T cells, B-cell-depleted T cells, or PBMCs.

As originally analysed: It was from reference gene primer amplification that nucleated cell counts were estimated. Some clones are missing from TCRdb's copy, which holds only in-frame ones; the method was immunoSEQ multiplex PCR. Clonal size and the V and J genes are those of that table, whereas D and trimming came from the DNA. The data hold 300,000 to 450,000 clones, with approximately 89% observed a single time. The source material was peripheral blood. The chain carries TRBV19 and TRBJ2-7, with 8 nucleotides matching TRBD2. This TCR came from a woman in her sixties or seventies with COVID-19, enrolled during active disease. DNA of the CDR3: TGTGCCGGAGACCTGGGACTAGCCTACGAGCAGTACTTC. Translation gives CAGDLGLAYEQYF.